This TCR beta chain was captured in a study of identical twins. Study-wide results and limits: Twin sharing of out-of-frame TCR alpha was underestimated by models in monozygotic pairs. Among out-of-frame alpha sequences shared by twins, low generation probability occurred in excess.

The germline CDR1 and CDR2 sequences are DFQATT and SNEGSKA (reference sequence). CDR3 length: 13 residues. V shed 6 bases, J shed 2 bases, and the junction held 2 bases outside the gene matches. Healthy Caucasians provided all donations. Template switching added a universal primer binding site, and final cDNA carried unique molecular identifiers. TCRdb re-called the 5' RACE reads through MiXCR, storing one row per CDR3 protein. The profile shows about 690,000 distinct CDR3 sequences, 5.5% to 6.5% of them singletons. This clonotype came up many times. Its matching antigen is unknown. The sample taken for sequencing was naive T cells sorted from blood. The chain couples TRBV20-1 to TRBJ2-2; 8 bases fit TRBD1. The sequence was collected from a man aged 18 to 35 in good health. The DNA of the CDR3 is TGCAGTGCCCAGGGGGCTAACACCGGGGAGCTGTTTTTT. Protein sequence: CSAQGANTGELFF.